The rows below give T cell receptor beta chains drawn from one sample of a study of cytomegalovirus exposure and HLA in healthy donors. The table came from immunoSEQ multiplex PCR; TCRdb's copy has only in-frame clones and leaves some out. The repertoire holds about 250,000 clones, with 85% as singletons. The sequenced sample consisted of PBMCs. Receptors originate from a girl aged 2-15 years in good health and CMV-seronegative. Both conserved end residues are part of each CDR3. The order of the fields is V gene, clone size, D gene, J gene, CDR3 protein, CDR3 DNA. A D gene is named only where the DNA matches it firmly. Clone size is given for some rows only: seen once, a few or many times, or a class if the clone is expanded.

v_call: TRBV6-6
clone_size: .
d_call: .
j_call: TRBJ2-7
cdr3_aa: CASSYGQEGPTYEQYF
cdr3_nt: TGTGCCAGCAGTTATGGGCAGGAGGGGCCTACCTACGAGCAGTACTTC

v_call: TRBV27
clone_size: .
d_call: .
j_call: TRBJ2-3
cdr3_aa: CAGQAPGCPSTDTQYF
cdr3_nt: TGTGCCGGACAAGCACCTGGCTGCCCTAGCACAGATACGCAGTATTTT

v_call: TRBV27
clone_size: .
d_call: TRBD1
j_call: TRBJ2-1
cdr3_aa: CASSQDRGTHNEQFF
cdr3_nt: TGTGCCAGCAGCCAAGACAGGGGAACGCACAATGAGCAGTTCTTC

v_call: TRBV19
clone_size: few
d_call: .
j_call: TRBJ1-6
cdr3_aa: CASSITGINSPLHF
cdr3_nt: TGTGCCAGTAGTATTACCGGGATTAATTCACCCCTCCACTTT

v_call: TRBV2
clone_size: .
d_call: .
j_call: TRBJ2-2
cdr3_aa: CASSEIPLGTGELFF
cdr3_nt: TGTGCCAGCAGTGAAATCCCCCTCGGCACCGGGGAGCTGTTTTTT

v_call: TRBV7-6
clone_size: .
d_call: TRBD2
j_call: TRBJ2-2
cdr3_aa: CASSLPGGGVTNTGELFF
cdr3_nt: TGTGCCAGCAGCTTACCGGGAGGGGGAGTGACGAACACCGGGGAGCTGTTTTTT

v_call: TRBV10-2
clone_size: .
d_call: TRBD2
j_call: TRBJ2-1
cdr3_aa: CASSEGTRYNEQFF
cdr3_nt: TGCGCCAGCAGTGAGGGGACTAGGTACAATGAGCAGTTCTTC

v_call: TRBV4-1
clone_size: .
d_call: .
j_call: TRBJ2-1
cdr3_aa: CASSQGPVGGGLFNEQFF
cdr3_nt: TGCGCCAGCAGCCAAGGTCCCGTGGGAGGGGGTCTGTTCAATGAGCAGTTCTTC

v_call: TRBV7-3
clone_size: .
d_call: .
j_call: TRBJ1-4
cdr3_aa: CASSSPPGKSPTNEKLFF
cdr3_nt: TGTGCCAGCAGCTCCCCTCCGGGGAAAAGTCCAACTAATGAAAAACTGTTTTTT

v_call: TRBV6-1
clone_size: .
d_call: .
j_call: TRBJ1-3
cdr3_aa: CASSPQVYSGNTIYF
cdr3_nt: TGTGCCAGCAGTCCTCAGGTTTACTCTGGAAACACCATATATTTT

v_call: TRBV6-5
clone_size: .
d_call: TRBD1
j_call: TRBJ1-2
cdr3_aa: CASSYGPDRGSYGYTF
cdr3_nt: TGTGCCAGCAGTTACGGCCCCGACAGGGGCTCCTATGGCTACACCTTC

v_call: TRBV7-9
clone_size: .
d_call: .
j_call: TRBJ2-7
cdr3_aa: CSSSQDIYEQYF
cdr3_nt: TGTTCCAGCAGCCAGGACATCTACGAGCAGTACTTC

v_call: TRBV10-1
clone_size: few
d_call: TRBD2
j_call: TRBJ2-3
cdr3_aa: CASSSSGGGTDTQYF
cdr3_nt: TGCGCCAGCAGTTCTAGCGGGGGGGGCACAGATACGCAGTATTTT

v_call: TRBV19
clone_size: .
d_call: .
j_call: TRBJ2-3
cdr3_aa: CASSAFVDTQYF
cdr3_nt: TGTGCCAGTAGTGCGTTTGTCGATACGCAGTATTTT

v_call: TRBV21-1
clone_size: .
d_call: .
j_call: TRBJ1-5
cdr3_aa: CASVSTENQPQHF
cdr3_nt: TGTGCCAGCGTATCGACAGAGAATCAGCCCCAGCATTTT

v_call: TRBV5-1
clone_size: .
d_call: .
j_call: TRBJ1-2
cdr3_aa: CASSPDRANYGYTF
cdr3_nt: TGCGCCAGCAGCCCGGACAGAGCTAACTATGGCTACACCTTC

v_call: TRBV25-1
clone_size: .
d_call: .
j_call: TRBJ1-5
cdr3_aa: CASSVGAQDQPQHF
cdr3_nt: TGTGCCAGCAGTGTGGGGGCGCAGGATCAGCCCCAGCATTTT

v_call: TRBV2
clone_size: .
d_call: TRBD1
j_call: TRBJ1-4
cdr3_aa: CASKQTGGRVNEKLFF
cdr3_nt: TGTGCCAGCAAGCAGACAGGGGGAAGGGTTAATGAAAAACTGTTTTTT

v_call: TRBV11-2
clone_size: .
d_call: .
j_call: TRBJ2-5
cdr3_aa: CASSLGRQETQYF
cdr3_nt: TGTGCCAGCAGCTTAGGGAGACAAGAGACCCAGTACTTC

v_call: TRBV2
clone_size: .
d_call: .
j_call: TRBJ1-3
cdr3_aa: CASTGGKSGNTIYF
cdr3_nt: TGTGCCAGCACTGGGGGGAAGTCTGGAAACACCATATATTTT

v_call: TRBV5-4
clone_size: .
d_call: TRBD2
j_call: TRBJ2-3
cdr3_aa: CASRLAVQSTDTQYF
cdr3_nt: TGTGCCAGCAGACTAGCGGTCCAAAGCACAGATACGCAGTATTTT

v_call: TRBV30
clone_size: .
d_call: .
j_call: TRBJ1-5
cdr3_aa: CAWSLGRGYQPQHF
cdr3_nt: TGTGCCTGGAGTCTGGGAAGGGGGTATCAGCCCCAGCATTTT

v_call: TRBV23-1
clone_size: .
d_call: TRBD1
j_call: TRBJ1-2
cdr3_aa: CATPGQARSGYTF
cdr3_nt: TGCGCCACGCCGGGACAGGCGAGGAGTGGCTACACCTTC

v_call: TRBV5-1
clone_size: .
d_call: .
j_call: TRBJ1-2
cdr3_aa: CASSPEQGNYGYTF
cdr3_nt: TGCGCCAGCAGCCCCGAACAGGGCAACTATGGCTACACCTTC

v_call: TRBV5-1
clone_size: .
d_call: .
j_call: TRBJ1-4
cdr3_aa: CASSLEGRGLFF
cdr3_nt: TGCGCCAGCAGCTTGGAGGGCAGGGGCCTGTTTTTT

v_call: TRBV28
clone_size: once
d_call: TRBD1
j_call: TRBJ1-3
cdr3_aa: CASTPQGQGNTIYF
cdr3_nt: TGTGCCAGCACCCCACAGGGGCAGGGAAACACCATATATTTT

v_call: TRBV9
clone_size: .
d_call: TRBD2
j_call: TRBJ2-3
cdr3_aa: CASSVAGLAGTDTQYF
cdr3_nt: TGTGCCAGCAGCGTAGCGGGACTAGCGGGAACAGATACGCAGTATTTT

v_call: TRBV11-3
clone_size: .
d_call: TRBD2
j_call: TRBJ2-3
cdr3_aa: CASSLTSGPTTDTQYF
cdr3_nt: TGTGCCAGCAGCTTGACTAGCGGCCCTACCACAGATACGCAGTATTTT